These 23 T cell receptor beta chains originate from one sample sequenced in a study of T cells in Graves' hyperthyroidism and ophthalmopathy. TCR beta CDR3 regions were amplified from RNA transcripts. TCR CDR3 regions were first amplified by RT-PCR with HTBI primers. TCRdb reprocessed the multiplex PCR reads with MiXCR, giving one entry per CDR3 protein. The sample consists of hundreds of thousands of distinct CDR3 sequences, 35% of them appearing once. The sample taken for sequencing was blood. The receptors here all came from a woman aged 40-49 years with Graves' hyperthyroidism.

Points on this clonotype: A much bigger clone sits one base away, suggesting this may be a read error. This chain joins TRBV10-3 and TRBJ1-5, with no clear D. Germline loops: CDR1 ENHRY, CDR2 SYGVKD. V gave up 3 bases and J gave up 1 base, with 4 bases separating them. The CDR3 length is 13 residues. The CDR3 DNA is TGTGCCATCAGTGATCCAAGCAATCAGCCCCAGCATTTT. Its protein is CAISDPSNQPQHF.

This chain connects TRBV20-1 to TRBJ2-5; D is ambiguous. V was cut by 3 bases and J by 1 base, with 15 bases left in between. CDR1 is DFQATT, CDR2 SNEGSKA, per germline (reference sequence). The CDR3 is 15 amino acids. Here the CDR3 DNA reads TGCAGTGCTAGTTTTGGCGGAGACGTCCAAGAGACCCAGTACTTC. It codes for CSASFGGDVQETQYF.

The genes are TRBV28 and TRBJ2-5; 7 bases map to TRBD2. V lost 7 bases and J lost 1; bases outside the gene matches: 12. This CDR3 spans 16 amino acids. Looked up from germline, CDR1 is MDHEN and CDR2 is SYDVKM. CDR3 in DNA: TGTGCCAGCATGGAGACGTGGCGGGAGTTCCAAGAGACCCAGTACTTC. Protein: CASMETWREFQETQYF.

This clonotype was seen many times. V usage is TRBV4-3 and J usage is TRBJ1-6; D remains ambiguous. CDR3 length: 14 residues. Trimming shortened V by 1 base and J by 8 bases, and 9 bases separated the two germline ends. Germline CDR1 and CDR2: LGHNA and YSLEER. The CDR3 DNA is TGCGCCAGCAGCCAAGGCCTCAGCGATTCACCCCTCCACTTT. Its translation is CASSQGLSDSPLHF.

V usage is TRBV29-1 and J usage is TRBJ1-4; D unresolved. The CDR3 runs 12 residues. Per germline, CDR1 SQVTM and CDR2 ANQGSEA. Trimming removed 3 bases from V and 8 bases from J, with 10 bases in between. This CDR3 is CSVDDGEEKLFF. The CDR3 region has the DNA TGCAGCGTTGACGACGGAGAGGAAAAACTGTTTTTT.

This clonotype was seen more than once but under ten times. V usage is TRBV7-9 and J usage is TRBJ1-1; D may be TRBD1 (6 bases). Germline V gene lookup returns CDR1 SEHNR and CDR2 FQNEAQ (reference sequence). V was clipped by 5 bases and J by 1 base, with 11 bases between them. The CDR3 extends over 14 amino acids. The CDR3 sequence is CASSRGQRNTEAFF. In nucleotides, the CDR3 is TGTGCCAGCAGCCGCGGACAGAGGAACACTGAAGCTTTCTTT.

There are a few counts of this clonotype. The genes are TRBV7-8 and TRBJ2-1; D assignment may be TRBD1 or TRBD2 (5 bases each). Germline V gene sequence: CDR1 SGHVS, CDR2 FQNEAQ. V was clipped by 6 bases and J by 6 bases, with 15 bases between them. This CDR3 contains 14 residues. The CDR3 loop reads CASRRWGWANEQFF. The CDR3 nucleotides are TGTGCCAGCAGACGTTGGGGGTGGGCCAATGAGCAGTTCTTC.

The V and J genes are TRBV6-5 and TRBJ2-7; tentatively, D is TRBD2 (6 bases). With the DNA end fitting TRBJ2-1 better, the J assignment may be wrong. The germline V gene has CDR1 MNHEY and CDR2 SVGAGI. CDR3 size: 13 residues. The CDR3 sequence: CASSYGLLNEQFF. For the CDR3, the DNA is TGTGCCAGCAGTTACGGACTACTCAATGAGCAGTTCTTC.

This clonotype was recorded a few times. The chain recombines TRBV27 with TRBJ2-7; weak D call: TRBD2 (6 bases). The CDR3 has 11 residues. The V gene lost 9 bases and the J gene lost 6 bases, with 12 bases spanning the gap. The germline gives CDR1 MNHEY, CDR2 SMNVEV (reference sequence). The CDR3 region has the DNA TGTGCCAGATTCTTGGAGGGCGAGCAGTACTTC. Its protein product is CARFLEGEQYF.

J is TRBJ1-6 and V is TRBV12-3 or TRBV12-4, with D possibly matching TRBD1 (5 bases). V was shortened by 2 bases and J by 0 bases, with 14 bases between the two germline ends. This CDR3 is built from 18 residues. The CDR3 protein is CASSLKRDASSYNSPLHF. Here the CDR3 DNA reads TGTGCCAGCAGTTTAAAGCGGGACGCAAGCTCCTATAATTCACCCCTCCACTTT.

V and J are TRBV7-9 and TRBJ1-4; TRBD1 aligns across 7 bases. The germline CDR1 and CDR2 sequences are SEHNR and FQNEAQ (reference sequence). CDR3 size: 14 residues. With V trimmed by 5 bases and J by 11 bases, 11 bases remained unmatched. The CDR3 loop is CASSLDREGHKLFF. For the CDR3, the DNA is TGTGCCAGCAGCCTCGACAGGGAAGGTCATAAACTGTTTTTT.

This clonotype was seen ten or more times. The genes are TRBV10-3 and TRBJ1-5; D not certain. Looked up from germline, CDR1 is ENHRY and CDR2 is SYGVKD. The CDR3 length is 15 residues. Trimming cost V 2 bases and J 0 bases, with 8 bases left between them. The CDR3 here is CAISEAADSNQPQHF. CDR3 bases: TGTGCCATCAGTGAGGCGGCGGATAGCAATCAGCCCCAGCATTTT.

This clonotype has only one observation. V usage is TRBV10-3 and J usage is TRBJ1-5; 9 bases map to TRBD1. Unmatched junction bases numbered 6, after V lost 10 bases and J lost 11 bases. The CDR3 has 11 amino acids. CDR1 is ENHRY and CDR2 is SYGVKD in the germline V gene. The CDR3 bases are TGTGCCACCGGGGACAGGGAGACCCAGCATTTT. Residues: CATGDRETQHF.

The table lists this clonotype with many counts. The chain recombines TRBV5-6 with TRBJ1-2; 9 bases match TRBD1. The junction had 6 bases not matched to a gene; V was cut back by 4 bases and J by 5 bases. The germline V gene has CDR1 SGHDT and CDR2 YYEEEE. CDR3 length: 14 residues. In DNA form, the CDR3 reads TGTGCCAGCAGCCTGGGACAGGGAGGGTATGGCTACACCTTC. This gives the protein CASSLGQGGYGYTF.

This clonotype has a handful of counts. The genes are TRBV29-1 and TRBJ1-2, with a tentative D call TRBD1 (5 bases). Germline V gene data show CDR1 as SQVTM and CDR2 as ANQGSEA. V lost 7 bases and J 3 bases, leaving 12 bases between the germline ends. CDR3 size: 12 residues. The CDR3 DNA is TGCAGCGGTAGACAGACAGACTATGGCTACACCTTC. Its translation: CSGRQTDYGYTF.

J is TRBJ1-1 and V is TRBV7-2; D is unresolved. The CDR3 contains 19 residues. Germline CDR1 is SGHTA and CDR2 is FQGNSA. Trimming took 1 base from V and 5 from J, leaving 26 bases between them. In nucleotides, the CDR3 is TGTGCCAGCAGCTTAGGATCTTTTTCCACCGGGCCCGAAAATACTGAAGCTTTCTTT. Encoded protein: CASSLGSFSTGPENTEAFF. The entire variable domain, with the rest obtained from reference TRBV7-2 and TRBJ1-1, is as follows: GAGVSQSPSNKVTEKGKDVELRCDPISGHTALYWYRQSLGQGLEFLIYFQGNSAPDKSGLPSDRFSAERTGGSVSTLTIQRTQQEDSAVYLCASSLGSFSTGPENTEAFFGQGTRLTVV.

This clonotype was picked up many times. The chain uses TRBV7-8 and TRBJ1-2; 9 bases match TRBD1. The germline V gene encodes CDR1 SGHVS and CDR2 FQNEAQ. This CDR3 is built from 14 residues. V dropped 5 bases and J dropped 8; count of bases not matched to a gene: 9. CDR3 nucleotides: TGTGCCAGCAGCGGGACCGGGACAGGGACCGGCTACACCTTC. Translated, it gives CASSGTGTGTGYTF.

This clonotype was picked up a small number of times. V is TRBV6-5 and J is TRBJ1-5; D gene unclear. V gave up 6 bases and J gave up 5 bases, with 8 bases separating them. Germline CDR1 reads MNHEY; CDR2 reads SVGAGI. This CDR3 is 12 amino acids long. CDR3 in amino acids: CASSQHDQPQHF. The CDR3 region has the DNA TGTGCCAGCAGCCAGCATGATCAGCCCCAGCATTTT.

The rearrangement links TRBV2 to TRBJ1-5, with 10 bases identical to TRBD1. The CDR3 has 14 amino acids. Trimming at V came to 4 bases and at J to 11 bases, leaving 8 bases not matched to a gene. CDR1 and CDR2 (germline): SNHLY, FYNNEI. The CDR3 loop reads CASSGTGGGETQHF. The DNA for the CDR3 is TGTGCCAGCAGTGGGACAGGGGGGGGTGAGACCCAGCATTTT.

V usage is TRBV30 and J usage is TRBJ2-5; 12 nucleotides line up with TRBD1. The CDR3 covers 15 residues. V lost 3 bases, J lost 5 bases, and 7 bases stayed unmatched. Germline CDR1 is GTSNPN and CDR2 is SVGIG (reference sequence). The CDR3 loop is CAWRAGTGGAETQYF. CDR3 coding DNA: TGTGCCTGGAGGGCCGGGACAGGGGGCGCGGAGACCCAGTACTTC.

The chain's CDR3 is CATSSYMGIMSNQPQHF. CDR3 sequence (DNA): TGTGCCACCAGCAGTTACATGGGGATCATGAGCAATCAGCCCCAGCATTTT. This rearrangement joins TRBV15 to TRBJ1-5; D is undetermined. CDR3 length: 17 amino acids. Per the germline V gene, CDR1 is LNHNV and CDR2 is YYDKDF (reference sequence). The V end lost 3 bases, the J end lost 1 base, and 16 bases lay between the germline ends.

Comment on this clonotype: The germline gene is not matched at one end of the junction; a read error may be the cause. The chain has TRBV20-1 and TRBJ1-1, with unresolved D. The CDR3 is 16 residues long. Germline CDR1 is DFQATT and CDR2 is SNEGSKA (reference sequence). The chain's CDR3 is CSARLFGRRLLTGAFF. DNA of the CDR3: TGCAGTGCTAGGTTGTTCGGCCGGAGGCTTCTCACTGGAGCTTTCTTT.

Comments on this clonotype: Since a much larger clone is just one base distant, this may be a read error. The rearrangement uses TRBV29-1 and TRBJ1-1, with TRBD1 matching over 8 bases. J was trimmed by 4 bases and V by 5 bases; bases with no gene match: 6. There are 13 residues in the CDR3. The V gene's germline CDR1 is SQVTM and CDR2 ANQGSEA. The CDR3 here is CSVNRGGVTEAFF. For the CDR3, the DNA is TGCAGCGTTAACAGGGGGGGAGTCACTGAAGCTTTCTTT.